This T cell receptor beta chain was obtained from a study of early T cells in non-severe SARS-CoV-2 infection. Background on the study: Sequenced material consisted of bulk RNA (from unsorted whole blood), and chains were unpaired.

This clonotype was counted a few times. The CDR3 is made up of 14 amino acids. The germline gives CDR1 SGHRS, CDR2 YFSETQ. V gave up 1 base and J gave up 4 bases, with 9 bases separating them. Tagging with unique molecular identifiers was applied to individual cDNA molecules. Using its own MiXCR run on the 5' RACE reads, TCRdb lists one record per CDR3 protein. The top ten hold 3.5% to 4% of the sample, which has more than 85,000 distinct CDR3 sequences, around 12% seen once. The gene calls are TRBV5-1 and TRBJ2-1, with D unresolved. This sequence originates from an adult who was a healthcare worker with PCR-confirmed SARS-CoV-2 infection or an uninfected control (not recorded which). The sequencing used whole blood, collected at baseline. In nucleotides, the CDR3 is TGCGCCAGCAGCTTGTTGTTGAATTACAATGAGCAGTTCTTC. Protein: CASSLLLNYNEQFF.